These 27 T cell receptor beta chains were sequenced from one sample in a study of regulatory T cells in long-lasting Graves disease. The sample's time point: newly diagnosed GD, antithyroid drugs for less than 3 months. RNA isolated from PBMCs was used to make the TCR library. Arm-PCR of CDR3 regions with iRepertoire HTBI primers generated TCR beta libraries. A single record per CDR3 protein comes from TCRdb applying MiXCR to the multiplex PCR reads. The repertoire consists of about 500,000 distinct CDR3 sequences, with about 12% occurring once and the leading ten covering roughly 8.2%. These sequences were also reported in another study, on T cells in Graves' hyperthyroidism and ophthalmopathy.

The material sequenced was peripheral blood mononuclear cells (PBMCs), taken at new diagnosis, from a patient treated with antithyroid drugs. These receptors all stem from a woman aged 25-40 years with Graves disease.

This clonotype showed up many times. The CDR3 DNA follows: TGTGCCTGGACCACCCGGATGGGTGAAAAACTGTTTTTT. Residues: CAWTTRMGEKLFF. The V and J genes are TRBV30 and TRBJ1-4; D is undetermined. Germline V gives CDR1 GTSNPN, CDR2 SVGIG (reference sequence). This CDR3 is built from 13 residues. Trimming took off 4 bases at V and 7 bases at J, with 13 bases between the two ends. Combining the CDR3 with reference TRBV30 and TRBJ1-4 gives the whole variable domain SQTIHQWPATLVQPVGSPLSLECTVEGTSNPNLYWYRQAAGRGLQLLFYSVGIGQISSEVPQNLSASRPQDRQFILSSKKLLLSDSGFYLCAWTTRMGEKLFFGSGTQLSVL.

This clonotype was recorded many times. The chain carries TRBV4-1 and TRBJ2-7, with 7 positions matching TRBD1. The CDR3 runs 14 residues. V lost 5 bases and J lost 3; bases outside the gene matches: 7. Looked up from germline, CDR1 is MGHRA and CDR2 is YSYEKL. The CDR3 nucleotides read TGCGCCAGCAGCATAGGACAGGCCAGCTACGAGCAGTACTTC. Encoded protein: CASSIGQASYEQYF.

Many counts were recorded for this clonotype. This chain uses TRBV2 with TRBJ2-1; D might be TRBD1 or TRBD2, each matching 6 bases. Germline V gene sequence: CDR1 SNHLY, CDR2 FYNNEI. The CDR3 spans 12 residues. The V gene lost 10 bases and the J gene lost 5 bases, with 12 bases spanning the gap. CDR3 region: CAILGGHNEQFF. CDR3 nucleotides: TGTGCCATCCTAGGGGGGCACAATGAGCAGTTCTTC.

This clonotype was found many times. This chain joins TRBV28 and TRBJ1-1; D gene uncertain. The CDR3 totals 12 residues. CDR1 and CDR2 (germline): MDHEN, SYDVKM. V was trimmed by 6 bases and J by 5 bases, leaving 10 bases between them. CDR3 nucleotides: TGTGCCAGCAGCTTCCGGGGTACTGAAGCTTTCTTT. Protein product: CASSFRGTEAFF. Looking up the rest from reference TRBV28 and TRBJ1-1 gives the full variable domain: DVKVTQSSRYLVKRTGEKVFLECVQDMDHENMFWYRQDPGLGLRLIYFSYDVKMKEKGDIPEGYSVSREKKERFSLILESASTNQTSMYLCASSFRGTEAFFGQGTRLTVV.

This clonotype was seen more than once but under ten times. V is TRBV20-1 and J is TRBJ1-2, with 8 nucleotides matching TRBD1. This CDR3 comprises 14 residues. In germline, CDR1 is DFQATT, CDR2 SNEGSKA (reference sequence). Unmatched junction bases numbered 11, after V lost 4 bases and J lost 7 bases. CDR3 sequence: CSAMSTGEFRGYTF. The CDR3 region has the DNA TGCAGTGCTATGTCGACAGGGGAGTTTCGTGGCTACACCTTC.

This clonotype was counted a few times. The chain carries TRBV7-9 and TRBJ1-2; 7 nucleotides agree with TRBD1. CDR3 length equals 14 residues. Germline loops: CDR1 SEHNR, CDR2 FQNEAQ (reference sequence). The trim removed 2 bases at V and 5 bases at J, leaving 5 bases unmatched. The CDR3 loop is CASSLFEGAYGYTF. CDR3 DNA: TGTGCCAGCAGCTTATTTGAGGGGGCATATGGCTACACCTTC.

This clonotype was counted only a few times. The chain couples TRBV5-4 to TRBJ2-1, with TRBD2 as a possible D gene (7 bases). V lost 0 bases to trimming and J lost 4 bases, with 11 bases between them. CDR3 length equals 15 residues. Germline V gives CDR1 SGHNT, CDR2 YYREEE (reference sequence). Here the CDR3 DNA reads TGTGCCAGCAGCTTGGAAAGGGGGGGGTACAATGAGCAGTTCTTC. Residues: CASSLERGGYNEQFF.

This clonotype was seen at least ten times. J is TRBJ1-1 and V is TRBV6-5, with D uncertain. CDR1 and CDR2 from the germline V gene are MNHEY and SVGAGI. This CDR3 is 15 amino acids long. V was shortened by 2 bases and J by 6 bases, with 16 bases between the two germline ends. CDR3 nucleotide sequence: TGTGCCAGCAGTTACGGGGTGGACTCACCTCCTGAAGCTTTCTTT. Protein: CASSYGVDSPPEAFF.

The chain joins TRBV10-3 to TRBJ1-1, with D perhaps TRBD1 (6 bases). Trimming removed 6 bases from V and 1 base from J, with 18 bases in between. CDR3 length: 16 amino acids. Germline V CDR1 and CDR2: ENHRY, SYGVKD. The CDR3 DNA reads TGTGCCATCAGCCCCCCCGCGGGACACGAGAACACTGAAGCTTTCTTT. Its protein is CAISPPAGHENTEAFF.

This clonotype was found a few times. Here the CDR3 omits its conserved ending phenylalanine or tryptophan, so a read error is the likely source. This sequence joins TRBV15 and TRBJ2-5; D unresolved. Germline values: CDR1 LNHNV, CDR2 YYDKDF (reference sequence). The CDR3 totals 12 residues. Between the trimmed V and J ends, which lost 5 bases and 0 bases, there was a span of 4 bases. This CDR3 is CATSGYQETQYL. The CDR3 DNA follows: TGTGCCACCAGCGGGTACCAAGAGACCCAGTACCTC.

This clonotype occurred a few times. A much larger clone sits a single nucleotide away, making a read error possible. The chain uses TRBV14 and TRBJ1-4, with 8 bases lining up with TRBD1. This CDR3 spans 20 amino acids. Germline lookup yields CDR1 SGHDN and CDR2 FVKESK. In DNA, the CDR3 is TGTGCCAGCAGCCAAACCGCGTCGGGACAGGCCTGGAGATATAATGAAAAACTGTCTTTT. Protein product: CASSQTASGQAWRYNEKLSF.

The rearrangement links TRBV28 to TRBJ2-1, with D perhaps matching TRBD1 (5 bases). Trimming shortened V by 1 base and J by 7 bases, and 11 bases separated the two germline ends. Germline V gene lookup returns CDR1 MDHEN and CDR2 SYDVKM. CDR3 length equals 14 residues. This CDR3 is CASSLLAQGNEQFF. The CDR3 coding sequence is TGTGCCAGCAGTTTATTGGCGCAGGGTAATGAGCAGTTCTTC.

This clonotype was picked up many times. The rearrangement joins TRBV14 to TRBJ2-1; the match to TRBD2 covers 9 bases. Trimming at V came to 4 bases and at J to 1 base, leaving 8 bases not matched to a gene. Germline V gene data show CDR1 as SGHDN and CDR2 as FVKESK. CDR3 length equals 17 residues. CDR3 DNA: TGTGCCAGCAGCCTGGACTTAGCGGGAGTTTCCTACAATGAGCAGTTCTTC. Its translation: CASSLDLAGVSYNEQFF.

This clonotype was detected ten times or more. The V and J genes are TRBV6-2 or TRBV6-3 and TRBJ2-1; 7 bases are a match to TRBD2. This CDR3 has 11 residues. Per the germline V gene, CDR1 is MNHEY and CDR2 is SVGEGT. J gave up 7 bases and V 11 bases, and 5 bases lay outside the gene matches. The CDR3: CAAGEINEQFF. In DNA, the CDR3 is TGTGCCGCGGGAGAAATAAATGAGCAGTTCTTC.

There are a few counts of this clonotype. A junction boundary mismatches the germline segment, possibly from a read error. V gene TRBV5-6 combines with J gene TRBJ1-6; D perhaps matches TRBD1 (6 bases). Germline V gene lookup returns CDR1 SGHDT and CDR2 YYEEEE. The CDR3 contains 18 residues. Here the CDR3 reads CASSVTTGLSSYNSPLHF. For the CDR3, the DNA is TGCGCCAGCAGCGTGACGACAGGATTGAGCTCCTATAATTCACCCCTCCACTTT.

The V and J genes are TRBV20-1 and TRBJ2-7; TRBD1 is a possible D gene (5 bases). CDR3 length: 16 residues. The germline V gene encodes CDR1 DFQATT and CDR2 SNEGSKA (reference sequence). V was cut by 0 bases and J by 0 bases, with 15 bases left in between. For the CDR3, the DNA is TGCAGTGCTAGAGATCCCCGGACCAGGGTCTCCTACGAGCAGTACTTC. This codes for CSARDPRTRVSYEQYF.

This clonotype was counted many times. The chain has TRBV6-1 and TRBJ2-4, with D perhaps given as TRBD1 or TRBD2 (6 bases each). Germline CDR1 is MNHNS and CDR2 is SASEGT. Between the trimmed V and J ends, which lost 5 bases and 7 bases, there was a span of 18 bases. The CDR3 contains 15 residues. The DNA for the CDR3 is TGTGCCAGCAGTACCAGACAGACAGGAGGGAACATTCAGTACTTC. Translated: CASSTRQTGGNIQYF.

This sequence joins TRBV5-1 and TRBJ1-1; D might be TRBD1 (5 bases). The CDR3 covers 16 residues. CDR1 and CDR2 from the germline V gene are SGHRS and YFSETQ. Between the trimmed V and J ends, which lost 1 base and 2 bases, there was a span of 15 bases. CDR3 DNA sequence: TGCGCCAGCAGCTTGTTGTATCAGGGTTCAAACACTGAAGCTTTCTTT. Translation: CASSLLYQGSNTEAFF.

Many counts were recorded for this clonotype. This sequence joins TRBV6-5 and TRBJ1-2; D gene ambiguous. V lost 2 bases and J lost 4, with 8 bases in between. The CDR3 is 13 residues long. The germline CDR1 and CDR2 sequences are MNHEY and SVGAGI. The CDR3, as DNA: TGTGCCAGCAGTTACGGGCAAAGCTATGGCTACACCTTC. Translation: CASSYGQSYGYTF.

The V gene is TRBV14, the J gene TRBJ1-2; possibly TRBD1 for D (6 bases). Trimming stripped 1 base from V and 6 bases from J, with 12 bases between. Per germline, CDR1 SGHDN and CDR2 FVKESK. This CDR3 is built from 14 residues. The CDR3 coding sequence is TGTGCCAGCAGCCAAGCATGGCAGGGGAATGGCTACACCTTC. Its protein is CASSQAWQGNGYTF.

This clonotype has ten or more counts. The J gene is TRBJ1-1, the V gene TRBV5-1; D call uncertain. The germline V gene has CDR1 SGHRS and CDR2 YFSETQ. The V gene lost 0 bases and the J gene lost 9 bases, with 12 bases spanning the gap. The CDR3 has 13 residues. The CDR3 sequence: CASSLGRSIKAFF. The CDR3 bases are TGCGCCAGCAGCTTGGGTCGCTCCATAAAAGCTTTCTTT. Looking up the rest from reference TRBV5-1 and TRBJ1-1 gives the full variable domain: KAGVTQTPRYLIKTRGQQVTLSCSPISGHRSVSWYQQTPGQGLQFLFEYFSETQRNKGNFPGRFSGRQFSNSRSEMNVSTLELGDSALYLCASSLGRSIKAFFGQGTRLTVV.

This clonotype was counted only a few times. The chain couples TRBV11-2 to TRBJ2-1; 10 bases line up with TRBD2. The germline V gene has CDR1 SGHAT and CDR2 FQNNGV. The CDR3 contains 19 residues. After removal of 4 bases from V and 10 bases from J, the junction contained 22 bases not matched to a gene. For the CDR3, the DNA is TGTGCCAGCAGCTCGGGCACAGGGGAAGTTCTAGCGGGAGCGGGAGAGCAGTTCTTC. Encoded protein: CASSSGTGEVLAGAGEQFF.

To note about this clonotype: Possible read error: a much larger clone is one base away. The V gene is TRBV20-1, the J gene TRBJ2-1; D uncertain. The length of the CDR3 is 12 residues. The germline CDR1 and CDR2 sequences are DFQATT and SNEGSKA (reference sequence). In nucleotides, the CDR3 is TGCAGTGCTAGAGATCCGTACAATGAGCACTTCTTC. Translated: CSARDPYNEHFF.

Concerning this clonotype: This clone may be a read error of a much larger clone one base away. The chain combines TRBV2 with TRBJ2-4; D is ambiguous. This CDR3 is 17 amino acids long. Germline values: CDR1 SNHLY, CDR2 FYNNEI. The V end lost 4 bases, the J end lost 0 bases, and 16 bases lay between the germline ends. The CDR3 DNA reads TGTGCCAGCAGTGCCGGAGCTTTCCCTTTAGCCAAAAACATTCAGTACTTC. It translates to CASSAGAFPLAKNIQYF.

This clonotype showed up many times. The V and J genes are TRBV6-5 and TRBJ1-5; D is unclear. Germline loops: CDR1 MNHEY, CDR2 SVGAGI. V lost 0 bases and J lost 0, with 9 bases in between. The CDR3 covers 16 residues. The CDR3 loop is CASSYSRGYSNQPQHF. The DNA for the CDR3 is TGTGCCAGCAGTTACTCGAGAGGGTATAGCAATCAGCCCCAGCATTTT.

This clonotype was found many times. V and J are TRBV12-3 or TRBV12-4 and TRBJ1-1; TRBD1 aligns across 7 bases. J gave up 8 bases and V 4 bases, and 4 bases lay outside the gene matches. The CDR3 is made up of 12 amino acids. CDR3 in DNA: TGTGCCAGCAGTTCAGGGACAGCCGAAGCTTTCTTT. This gives the protein CASSSGTAEAFF.

The V call is TRBV15, the J call TRBJ2-1, with 12 bases matching TRBD2. In germline, CDR1 is LNHNV, CDR2 YYDKDF (reference sequence). The CDR3 has 17 amino acids. J gave up 4 bases and V 1 base, and 5 bases lay outside the gene matches. The CDR3 bases are TGTGCCACCAGCAGAGGACCTGGACTAGCGGGGTACAATGAGCAGTTCTTC. Residues: CATSRGPGLAGYNEQFF.